The sequence of this T cell receptor beta chain was determined in a study of blood T cell repertoires in COVID-19. The overall study: Samples taken during acute and convalescent COVID-19 were collected in the United States, Italy and Spain. In each case, the material was cDNA or gDNA derived from T cells, B-cell-depleted T cells, or PBMCs.

The ends lost 6 bases at V and 8 bases at J; junction bases unmatched: 16. The CDR3 has 17 amino acids. The germline gives CDR1 KGHDR, CDR2 SFDVKD. Original analysis: The assay estimated nucleated cells by amplifying reference gene primers. Assay used: immunoSEQ multiplex PCR; TCRdb lists only in-frame clones, some missing. V and J calls and clone size come straight from that table; D and trimming were deduced from the DNA. The sample shows about 280,000 clones, around 86% of them seen only once. Input material: peripheral blood. This clonotype was obtained from a human donor in a cohort sampled during active COVID-19. The chain combines TRBV24-1 with TRBJ1-2, with 11 bases identical to TRBD1. In DNA form, the CDR3 reads TGTGCCACCAGTAGTTCCGGGACAGGGGGGTCTGAGTTGGGCTACACCTTC. Protein: CATSSSGTGGSELGYTF.